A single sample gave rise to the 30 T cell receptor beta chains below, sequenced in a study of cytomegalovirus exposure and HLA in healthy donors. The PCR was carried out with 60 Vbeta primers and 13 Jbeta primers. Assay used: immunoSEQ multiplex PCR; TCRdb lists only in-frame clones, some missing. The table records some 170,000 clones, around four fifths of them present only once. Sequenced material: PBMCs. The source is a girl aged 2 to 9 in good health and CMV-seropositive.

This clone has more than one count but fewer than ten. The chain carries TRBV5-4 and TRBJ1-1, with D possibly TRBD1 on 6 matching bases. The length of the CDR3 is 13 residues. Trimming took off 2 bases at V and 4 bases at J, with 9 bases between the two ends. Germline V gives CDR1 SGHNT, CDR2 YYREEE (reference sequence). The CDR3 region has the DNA TGTGCCAGCAGCTTCTTAGGGGGCACTGAAGCTTTCTTT. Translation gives CASSFLGGTEAFF. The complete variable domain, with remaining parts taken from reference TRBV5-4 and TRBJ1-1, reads ETGVTQSPTHLIKTRGQQVTLRCSSQSGHNTVSWYQQALGQGPQFIFQYYREEENGRGNFPPRFSGLQFPNYSSELNVNALELDDSALYLCASSFLGGTEAFFGQGTRLTVV.

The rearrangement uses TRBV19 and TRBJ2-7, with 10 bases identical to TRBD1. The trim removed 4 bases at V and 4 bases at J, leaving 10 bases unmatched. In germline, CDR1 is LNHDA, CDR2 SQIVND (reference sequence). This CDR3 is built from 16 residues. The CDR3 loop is CASSRTGGSGLYEQYF. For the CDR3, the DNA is TGTGCCAGTAGTAGGACAGGGGGTAGCGGCCTGTACGAGCAGTACTTC.

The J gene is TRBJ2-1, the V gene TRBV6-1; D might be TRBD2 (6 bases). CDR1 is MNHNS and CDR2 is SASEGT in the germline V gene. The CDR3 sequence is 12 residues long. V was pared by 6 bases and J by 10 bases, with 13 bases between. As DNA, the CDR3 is TGTGCCAGCAGGCCGACTAGGAACGAGCAGTTCTTC. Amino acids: CASRPTRNEQFF.

Here the CDR3 reads CASSLAGGSDTQYF. In DNA, the CDR3 is TGTGCCAGCAGTTTAGCGGGAGGGTCAGATACGCAGTATTTT. This chain connects TRBV6-4 to TRBJ2-3; TRBD2 aligns across 11 bases. The length of the CDR3 is 14 residues. CDR1 and CDR2 (germline): MRHNA, SNTAGT. V lost 5 bases to trimming and J lost 4 bases; unmatched junction nucleotides: 2.

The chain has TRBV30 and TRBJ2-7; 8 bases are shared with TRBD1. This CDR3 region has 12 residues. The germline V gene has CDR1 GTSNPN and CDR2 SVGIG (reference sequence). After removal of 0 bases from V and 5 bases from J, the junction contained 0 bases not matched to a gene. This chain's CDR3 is CAWSVQGDEQYF. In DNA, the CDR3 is TGTGCCTGGAGTGTACAGGGGGACGAGCAGTACTTC.

Here the CDR3 DNA reads TGCGCCAGCAGGAGGACAGGCGCGCACACCATATATTTT. Translated, it gives CASRRTGAHTIYF. The V call is TRBV4-1, the J call TRBJ1-3, with 7 bases lining up with TRBD1. The J segment lost 8 bases and the V segment lost 6 bases, leaving 7 bases of the junction unmatched. This CDR3 has 13 amino acids. Germline values: CDR1 MGHRA, CDR2 YSYEKL.

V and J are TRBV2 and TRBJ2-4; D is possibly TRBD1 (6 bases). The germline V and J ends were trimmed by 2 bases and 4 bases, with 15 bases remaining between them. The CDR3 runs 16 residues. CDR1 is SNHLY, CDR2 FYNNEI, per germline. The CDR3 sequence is CASSESRTDFKNIQYF. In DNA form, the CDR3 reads TGTGCCAGCAGTGAATCGCGGACAGATTTTAAAAACATTCAGTACTTC.

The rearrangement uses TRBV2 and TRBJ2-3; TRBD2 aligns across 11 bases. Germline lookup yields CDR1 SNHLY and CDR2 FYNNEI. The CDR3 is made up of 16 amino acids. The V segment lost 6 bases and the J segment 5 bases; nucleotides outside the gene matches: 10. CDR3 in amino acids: CASSRETSGNGDTQYF. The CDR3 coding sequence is TGTGCCAGCAGCCGGGAGACTAGCGGGAATGGAGATACGCAGTATTTT. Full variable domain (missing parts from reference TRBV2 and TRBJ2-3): EPEVTQTPSHQVTQMGQEVILRCVPISNHLYFYWYRQILGQKVEFLVSFYNNEISEKSEIFDDQFSVERPDGSNFTLKIRSTKLEDSAMYFCASSRETSGNGDTQYFGPGTRLTVL.

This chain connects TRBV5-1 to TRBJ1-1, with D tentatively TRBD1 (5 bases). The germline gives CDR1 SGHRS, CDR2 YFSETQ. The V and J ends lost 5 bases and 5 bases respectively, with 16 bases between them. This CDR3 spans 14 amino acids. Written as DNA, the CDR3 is TGCGCCAGCAGATTTACAGGAGATCCAACTGAAGCTTTCTTT. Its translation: CASRFTGDPTEAFF.

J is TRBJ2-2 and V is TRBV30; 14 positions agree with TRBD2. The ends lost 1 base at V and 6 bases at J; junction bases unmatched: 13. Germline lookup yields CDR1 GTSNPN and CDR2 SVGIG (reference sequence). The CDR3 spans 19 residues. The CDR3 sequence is CAWSDPGLAGVGRAGELFF. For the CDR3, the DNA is TGTGCCTGGAGTGACCCGGGACTAGCGGGAGTGGGGAGAGCCGGGGAGCTGTTTTTT. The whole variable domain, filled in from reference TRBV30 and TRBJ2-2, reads SQTIHQWPATLVQPVGSPLSLECTVEGTSNPNLYWYRQAAGRGLQLLFYSVGIGQISSEVPQNLSASRPQDRQFILSSKKLLLSDSGFYLCAWSDPGLAGVGRAGELFFGEGSRLTVL.

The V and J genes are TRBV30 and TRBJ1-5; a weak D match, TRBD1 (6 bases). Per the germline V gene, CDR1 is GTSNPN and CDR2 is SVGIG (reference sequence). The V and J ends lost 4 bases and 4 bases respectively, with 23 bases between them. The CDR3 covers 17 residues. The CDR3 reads CAWNLRGGGIRNQPQHF. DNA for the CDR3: TGTGCCTGGAACCTCAGGGGAGGGGGGATTCGGAATCAGCCCCAGCATTTT.

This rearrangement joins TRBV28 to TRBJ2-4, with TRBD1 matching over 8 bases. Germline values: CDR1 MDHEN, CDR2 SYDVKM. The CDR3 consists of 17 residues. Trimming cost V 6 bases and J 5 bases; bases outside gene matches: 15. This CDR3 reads CASSPMRQGRTQNIQYF. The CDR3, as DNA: TGTGCCAGCAGCCCAATGAGACAGGGGAGAACCCAAAACATTCAGTACTTC. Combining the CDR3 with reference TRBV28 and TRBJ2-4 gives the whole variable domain DVKVTQSSRYLVKRTGEKVFLECVQDMDHENMFWYRQDPGLGLRLIYFSYDVKMKEKGDIPEGYSVSREKKERFSLILESASTNQTSMYLCASSPMRQGRTQNIQYFGAGTRLSVL.

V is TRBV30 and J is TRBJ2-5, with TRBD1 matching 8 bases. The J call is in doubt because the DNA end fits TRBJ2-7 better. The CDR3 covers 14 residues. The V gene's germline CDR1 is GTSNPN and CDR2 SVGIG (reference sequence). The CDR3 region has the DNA TGTGCCTTACTGCCCGGGACAGGATCCTACGAGCAGTACTTC. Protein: CALLPGTGSYEQYF.

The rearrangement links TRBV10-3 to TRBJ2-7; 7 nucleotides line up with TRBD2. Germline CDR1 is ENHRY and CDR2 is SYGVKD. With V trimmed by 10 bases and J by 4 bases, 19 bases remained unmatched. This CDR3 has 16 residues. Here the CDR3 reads CANPSQGGSRLYEQYF. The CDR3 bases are TGTGCCAACCCTAGTCAGGGCGGGAGTCGGTTGTACGAGCAGTACTTC.

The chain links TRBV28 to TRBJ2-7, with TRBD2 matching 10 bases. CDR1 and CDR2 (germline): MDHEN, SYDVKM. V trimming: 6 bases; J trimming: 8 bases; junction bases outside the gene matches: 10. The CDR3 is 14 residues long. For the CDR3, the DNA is TGTGCCAGCAGCCCCATCGGGACTAGCGTACAGCAGTACTTC. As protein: CASSPIGTSVQQYF.

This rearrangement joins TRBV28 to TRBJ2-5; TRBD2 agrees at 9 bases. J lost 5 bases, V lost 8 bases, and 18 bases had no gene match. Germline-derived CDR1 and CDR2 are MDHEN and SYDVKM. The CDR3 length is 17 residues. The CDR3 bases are TGTGCCAGCGGCACCTTCGGGCGGGAGGGATGGGGGGAGACCCAGTACTTC. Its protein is CASGTFGREGWGETQYF. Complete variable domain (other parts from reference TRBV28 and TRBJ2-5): DVKVTQSSRYLVKRTGEKVFLECVQDMDHENMFWYRQDPGLGLRLIYFSYDVKMKEKGDIPEGYSVSREKKERFSLILESASTNQTSMYLCASGTFGREGWGETQYFGPGTRLLVL.

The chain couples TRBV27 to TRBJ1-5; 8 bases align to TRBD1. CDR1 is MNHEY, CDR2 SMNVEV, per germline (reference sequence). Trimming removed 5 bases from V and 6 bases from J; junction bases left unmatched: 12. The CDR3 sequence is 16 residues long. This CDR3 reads CASSKDRGTFGQPQHF. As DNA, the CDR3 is TGTGCCAGCAGTAAAGACAGGGGAACCTTCGGTCAGCCCCAGCATTTT.

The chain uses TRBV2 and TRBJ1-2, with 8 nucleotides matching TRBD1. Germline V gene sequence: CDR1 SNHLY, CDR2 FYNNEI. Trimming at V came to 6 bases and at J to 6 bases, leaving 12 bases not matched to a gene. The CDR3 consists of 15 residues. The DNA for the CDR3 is TGTGCCAGCAGCGCCGGGACAGGTCCGTGGAATGGCTACACCTTC. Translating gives CASSAGTGPWNGYTF. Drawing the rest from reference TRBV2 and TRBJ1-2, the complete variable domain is EPEVTQTPSHQVTQMGQEVILRCVPISNHLYFYWYRQILGQKVEFLVSFYNNEISEKSEIFDDQFSVERPDGSNFTLKIRSTKLEDSAMYFCASSAGTGPWNGYTFGSGTRLTVV.

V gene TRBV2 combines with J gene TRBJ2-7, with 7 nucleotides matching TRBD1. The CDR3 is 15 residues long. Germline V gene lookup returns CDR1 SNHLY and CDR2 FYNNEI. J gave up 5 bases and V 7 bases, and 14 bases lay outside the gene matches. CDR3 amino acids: CASTIDREILHEQYF. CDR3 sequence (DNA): TGTGCCAGCACCATCGACAGGGAGATCCTCCACGAGCAGTACTTC.

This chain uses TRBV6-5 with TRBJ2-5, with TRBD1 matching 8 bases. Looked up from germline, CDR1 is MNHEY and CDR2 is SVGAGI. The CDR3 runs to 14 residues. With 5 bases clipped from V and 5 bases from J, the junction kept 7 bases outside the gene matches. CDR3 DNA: TGTGCCAGCAGTCCTCAGGGGGCAGTTGAGACCCAGTACTTC. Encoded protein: CASSPQGAVETQYF.

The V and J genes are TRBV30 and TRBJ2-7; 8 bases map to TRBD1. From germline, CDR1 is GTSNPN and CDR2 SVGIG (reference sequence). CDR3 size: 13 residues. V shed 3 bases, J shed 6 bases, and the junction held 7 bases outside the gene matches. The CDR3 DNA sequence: TGTGCCTGGAGCTTGGACAGGGTCCTCGAGCAGTACTTC. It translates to CAWSLDRVLEQYF.

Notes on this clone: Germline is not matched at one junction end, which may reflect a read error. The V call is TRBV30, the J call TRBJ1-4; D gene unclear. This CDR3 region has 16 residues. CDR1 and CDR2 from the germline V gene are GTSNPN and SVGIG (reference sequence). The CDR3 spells CAWSSEALRTNGKLFF. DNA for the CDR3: TGTGCCTGGAGTTCAGAAGCCCTTCGGACTAATGGAAAACTGTTTTTT.

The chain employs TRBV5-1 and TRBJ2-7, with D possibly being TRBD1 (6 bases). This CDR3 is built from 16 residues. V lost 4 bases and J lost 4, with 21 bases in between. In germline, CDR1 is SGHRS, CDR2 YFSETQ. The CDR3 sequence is CASSGQVGTHYYEQYF. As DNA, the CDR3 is TGCGCCAGCAGCGGTCAGGTTGGGACACACTATTACGAGCAGTACTTC.

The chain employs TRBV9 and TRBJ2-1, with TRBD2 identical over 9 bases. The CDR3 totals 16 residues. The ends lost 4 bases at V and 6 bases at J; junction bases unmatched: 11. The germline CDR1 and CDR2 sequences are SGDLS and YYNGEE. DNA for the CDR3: TGTGCCAGCAGCTCCCAGACTGCGGGAGGGCCCAATGAGCAGTTCTTC. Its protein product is CASSSQTAGGPNEQFF.

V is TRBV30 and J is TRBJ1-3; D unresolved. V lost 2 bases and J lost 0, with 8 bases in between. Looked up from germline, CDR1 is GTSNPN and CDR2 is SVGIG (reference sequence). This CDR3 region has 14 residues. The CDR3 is CAWSWAVSGNTIYF. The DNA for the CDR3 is TGTGCCTGGAGTTGGGCAGTCTCTGGAAACACCATATATTTT.

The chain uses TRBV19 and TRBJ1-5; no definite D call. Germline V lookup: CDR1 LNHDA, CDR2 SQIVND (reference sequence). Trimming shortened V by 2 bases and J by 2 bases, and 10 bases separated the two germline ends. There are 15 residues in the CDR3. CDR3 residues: CASSILPEGNQPQHF. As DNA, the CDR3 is TGTGCCAGTAGTATACTCCCAGAGGGCAATCAGCCCCAGCATTTT.

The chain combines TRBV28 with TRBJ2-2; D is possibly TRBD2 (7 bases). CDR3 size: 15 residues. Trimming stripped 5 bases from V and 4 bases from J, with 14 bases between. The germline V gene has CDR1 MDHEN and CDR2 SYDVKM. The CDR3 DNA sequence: TGTGCCAGCAGTCGGGCGGGGGCCGGCACCGGGGAGCTGTTTTTT. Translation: CASSRAGAGTGELFF. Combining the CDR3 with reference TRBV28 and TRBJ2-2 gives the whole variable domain DVKVTQSSRYLVKRTGEKVFLECVQDMDHENMFWYRQDPGLGLRLIYFSYDVKMKEKGDIPEGYSVSREKKERFSLILESASTNQTSMYLCASSRAGAGTGELFFGEGSRLTVL.

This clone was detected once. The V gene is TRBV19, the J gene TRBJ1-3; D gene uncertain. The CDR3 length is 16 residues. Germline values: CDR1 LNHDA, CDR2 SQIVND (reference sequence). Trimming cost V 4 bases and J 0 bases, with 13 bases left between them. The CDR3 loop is CASSRATSLSGNTIYF. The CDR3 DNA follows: TGTGCCAGTAGTAGGGCCACAAGCCTCTCTGGAAACACCATATATTTT.

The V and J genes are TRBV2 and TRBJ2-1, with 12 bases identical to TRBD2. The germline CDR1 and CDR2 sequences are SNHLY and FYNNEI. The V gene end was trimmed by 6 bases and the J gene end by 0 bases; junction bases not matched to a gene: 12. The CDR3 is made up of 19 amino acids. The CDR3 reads CASSLTSGRTQSSYNEQFF. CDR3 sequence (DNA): TGTGCCAGCAGCCTAACTAGCGGGAGGACCCAAAGCTCCTACAATGAGCAGTTCTTC.

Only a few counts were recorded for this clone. The CDR3 DNA follows: TGTGCCAGCTCATCGAACGACAGGGGGTTCCGGGGCTACACCTTC. Protein: CASSSNDRGFRGYTF. V usage is TRBV18 and J usage is TRBJ1-2, with 9 bases fitting TRBD1. V lost 5 bases to trimming and J lost 8 bases; unmatched junction nucleotides: 12. The CDR3 is 15 amino acids. CDR1 is KGHSH and CDR2 is LQKENI in the germline V gene.